These T cell receptor beta chains were read from a single sample in a study of T cell repertoires in cytomegalovirus infection. TCRdb reprocessed the reads with MiXCR, giving one entry per CDR3 protein. The sample has some 920,000 distinct CDR3 sequences, about a third seen once; the top ten hold roughly an eighth. Their antigens are not known. Here the sequenced sample was cultured CD8+ T cells from PBMCs, taken from culture after CMV antigen stimulation. The source is a human donor in good health (CMV status not recorded). Some clones in this sample may be carry-over from other donors' samples. CDR3s include the opening cysteine and the closing phenylalanine or tryptophan. A D gene is named only where the DNA matches it firmly. Clone size is given for some rows only: seen once, a few or many times, or a class if the clone is expanded.

d_call clone_size j_call v_call cdr3_aa cdr3_nt
. . TRBJ2-1 TRBV6-1 CASSEDGVNEQFF TGTGCCAGCAGTGAAGACGGGGTCAATGAGCAGTTCTTC
TRBD1 . TRBJ1-1 TRBV20-1 CSAFNYRGEDTEAFF TGCAGTGCTTTCAATTACAGGGGAGAGGACACTGAAGCTTTCTTT
. . TRBJ2-7 TRBV4-1 CASSQVSDSTFAYEQYF TGCGCCAGCAGCCAAGTATCCGACAGTACATTTGCCTACGAGCAGTACTTC
. . TRBJ2-7 TRBV7-6 CASSFRGAQDEQYF TGTGCCAGCAGCTTTCGGGGGGCCCAGGACGAGCAGTACTTC
. few TRBJ2-2 TRBV4-3 CASSQGDTYTGELFF TGCGCCAGCAGCCAAGGCGACACCTACACCGGGGAGCTGTTTTTT
TRBD1 few TRBJ1-2 TRBV20-1 CSAGTGEDYGYTF TGCAGTGCGGGGACAGGCGAGGACTATGGCTACACCTTC
. . TRBJ2-1 TRBV12-3/TRBV12-4 CANSLAFRYVGYNEQFF TGTGCCAACAGTTTAGCGTTCAGATACGTGGGGTACAATGAGCAGTTCTTC
TRBD1 . TRBJ1-1 TRBV2 CARQGAINEAFF TGTGCCAGACAGGGGGCTATAAATGAAGCTTTCTTT
. few TRBJ1-1 TRBV19 CASSGIGAQNTEAFF TGTGCCAGTAGTGGGATCGGGGCCCAGAACACTGAAGCTTTCTTT
. . TRBJ2-2 TRBV29-1 CSVGSGELFF TGCAGCGTTGGTTCCGGGGAGCTGTTTTTT
TRBD1 . TRBJ2-1 TRBV6-5 CASSYSVGRGYNEQFF TGTGCCAGCAGTTACTCCGTAGGCAGGGGGTATAATGAGCAGTTCTTC
TRBD1 few TRBJ1-3 TRBV6-5 CASSYSDRGVSGNTIYF TGTGCCAGCAGTTACTCGGACAGGGGAGTCTCTGGAAACACCATATATTTT
. . TRBJ2-2 TRBV27 CASSLRGGRSAGELFF TGTGCCAGCAGTTTAAGGGGGGGGAGAAGCGCCGGGGAGCTGTTTTTT
TRBD1 . TRBJ1-1 TRBV27 CASSSEWTGMNTEAFF TGTGCCAGCAGTTCCGAGTGGACAGGAATGAACACTGAAGCTTTCTTT
. . TRBJ1-1 TRBV9 CASTVGGSNTEAFF TGTGCCAGCACCGTAGGGGGATCGAACACTGAAGCTTTCTTT
. many TRBJ2-1 TRBV12-3/TRBV12-4 CASSRTLYNEQFF TGTGCCAGCAGTAGGACACTCTACAATGAGCAGTTCTTC
. many TRBJ2-1 TRBV12-3/TRBV12-4 CASGPGGFYNEQFF TGTGCCAGCGGCCCTGGAGGTTTCTACAATGAGCAGTTCTTC
. . TRBJ1-2 TRBV6-5 CASTPAGTTYGYTF TGTGCCAGCACCCCCGCCGGGACAACTTATGGCTACACCTTC
TRBD2 . TRBJ2-1 TRBV7-8 CASGYGIAGDEQFF TGTGCCAGCGGCTACGGGATAGCGGGGGATGAGCAGTTCTTC
. few TRBJ1-1 TRBV20-1 CSAPTSGNTEAFF TGCAGTGCCCCGACGTCAGGGAACACTGAAGCTTTCTTT
TRBD1 . TRBJ2-5 TRBV10-3 CAISGTGRNGETQYF TGTGCCATCAGCGGGACAGGGAGAAATGGGGAGACCCAGTACTTC
. . TRBJ2-5 TRBV2 CASSEDPGGTQYF TGTGCCAGCAGTGAAGACCCCGGTGGGACCCAGTACTTC
. few TRBJ1-1 TRBV6-2/TRBV6-3 CASSFPPVNTEAFF TGTGCCAGCAGTTTTCCCCCGGTAAACACTGAAGCTTTCTTT
. many TRBJ1-1 TRBV7-2 CASSLGTGAYFTWVKNTEAFF TGTGCCAGCAGCCTTGGTACGGGGGCCTACTTTACCTGGGTAAAGAACACTGAAGCTTTCTTT
. many TRBJ2-5 TRBV7-9 CASSALQGPSF TGTGCCAGCAGCGCCTTACAGGGTCCGTCCTTC
TRBD1 few TRBJ2-5 TRBV28 CASSFPRQGQETQYF TGTGCCAGCAGTTTCCCCCGACAGGGGCAAGAGACCCAGTACTTC
TRBD2 . TRBJ2-1 TRBV7-9 CASSRGGYPYNEQFF TGTGCCAGCAGCCGCGGGGGGTATCCCTACAATGAGCAGTTCTTC
. many TRBJ2-5 TRBV7-2 CASSTRQAEGETQYF TGTGCCAGCAGCACCAGACAGGCGGAAGGAGAGACCCAGTACTTC
TRBD2 . TRBJ2-5 TRBV12-3/TRBV12-4 CASKLAGSKETQYF TGTGCCAGCAAACTAGCGGGGTCCAAGGAGACCCAGTACTTC
. . TRBJ1-5 TRBV6-1 CASSEGQTNQPQHF TGTGCCAGCAGTGAAGGACAGACCAATCAGCCCCAGCATTTT
. . TRBJ2-3 TRBV19 CASSIVPTGFEVDTQYF TGTGCCAGTAGTATAGTTCCCACGGGATTTGAGGTAGATACGCAGTATTTT
. . TRBJ2-1 TRBV7-9 CASSLAGRPQNEQFF TGTGCCAGCAGCTTAGCAGGCAGGCCCCAGAATGAGCAGTTCTTC
TRBD1 many TRBJ1-5 TRBV12-3/TRBV12-4 CASSPSGQGNQPQHF TGTGCCAGCAGCCCTTCCGGACAGGGCAATCAGCCCCAGCATTTT
. many TRBJ2-6 TRBV12-3/TRBV12-4 CASTPPGEGANVLTF TGTGCCAGCACTCCTCCGGGGGAGGGGGCCAACGTCCTGACTTTC
. many TRBJ2-2 TRBV7-6 CASSLEPSTGELFF TGTGCCAGCAGCTTAGAACCATCAACCGGGGAGCTGTTTTTT
TRBD1 . TRBJ1-6 TRBV6-1 CASSEAWTGGNSPLHF TGTGCCAGCAGTGAAGCTTGGACAGGCGGGAATTCACCCCTCCACTTT
. . TRBJ2-1 TRBV7-6 CASSLGRGGSNEQFF TGTGCCAGCAGCTTAGGGAGGGGGGGGTCCAATGAGCAGTTCTTC
TRBD1 . TRBJ1-5 TRBV6-1 CASSPGTGVRQPQHF TGTGCCAGCAGTCCCGGGACAGGGGTTCGTCAGCCCCAGCATTTT
. . TRBJ1-1 TRBV12-3/TRBV12-4 CASSYYLYSGTADTEAFF TGTGCCAGCAGTTACTACCTATACTCCGGGACCGCGGACACTGAAGCTTTCTTT
TRBD1 . TRBJ2-5 TRBV12-3/TRBV12-4 CASTLRGQGPRETQYF TGTGCCAGCACCTTGAGGGGGCAGGGACCTCGGGAGACCCAGTACTTC
TRBD1 few TRBJ1-1 TRBV15 CATSDPGQVNTEAFF TGTGCCACCAGCGACCCGGGACAGGTGAACACTGAAGCTTTCTTT
TRBD2 . TRBJ2-1 TRBV6-1 CASSTAGVNEQFF TGTGCCAGCAGTACAGCGGGGGTCAATGAGCAGTTCTTC
TRBD2 many TRBJ2-1 TRBV7-6 CASSPLPQLAGGDNEQFF TGTGCCAGCAGCCCACTTCCCCAACTAGCGGGGGGGGACAATGAGCAGTTCTTC
TRBD2 few TRBJ2-3 TRBV19 CASSGLATDTQYF TGTGCCAGCTCGGGACTAGCCACAGATACGCAGTATTTT
TRBD2 few TRBJ2-1 TRBV5-1 CASSPHPGLAVPYYNEQFF TGCGCCAGCAGCCCGCACCCGGGACTAGCGGTCCCCTACTACAATGAGCAGTTCTTC
. few TRBJ2-2 TRBV24-1 CAIGPTAANTGELFF TGTGCCATCGGACCGACCGCCGCGAACACCGGGGAGCTGTTTTTT
. . TRBJ2-7 TRBV14 CASSPRDRPAYEQYF TGTGCCAGCAGCCCCCGAGACAGGCCAGCCTACGAGCAGTACTTC
TRBD1 many TRBJ2-7 TRBV7-2 CASSLLGTGDYEQYF TGTGCCAGCAGCTTATTGGGGACAGGGGACTACGAGCAGTACTTC
. few TRBJ1-1 TRBV7-9 CASSGNEGKENTEAFF TGTGCCAGCAGCGGAAATGAGGGGAAGGAGAACACTGAAGCTTTCTTT
. . TRBJ2-3 TRBV7-7 CASSHNKFEPQYF TGTGCTAGCAGCCACAATAAATTTGAGCCGCAGTATTTT
TRBD1 few TRBJ1-1 TRBV6-1 CASGMDRVTEAFF TGTGCCAGCGGGATGGACAGGGTCACTGAAGCTTTCTTT
. many TRBJ2-4 TRBV7-2 CASSPFSGPGAKAKNIQYF TGTGCCAGCAGCCCTTTTTCAGGACCGGGGGCTAAAGCCAAAAACATTCAGTACTTC